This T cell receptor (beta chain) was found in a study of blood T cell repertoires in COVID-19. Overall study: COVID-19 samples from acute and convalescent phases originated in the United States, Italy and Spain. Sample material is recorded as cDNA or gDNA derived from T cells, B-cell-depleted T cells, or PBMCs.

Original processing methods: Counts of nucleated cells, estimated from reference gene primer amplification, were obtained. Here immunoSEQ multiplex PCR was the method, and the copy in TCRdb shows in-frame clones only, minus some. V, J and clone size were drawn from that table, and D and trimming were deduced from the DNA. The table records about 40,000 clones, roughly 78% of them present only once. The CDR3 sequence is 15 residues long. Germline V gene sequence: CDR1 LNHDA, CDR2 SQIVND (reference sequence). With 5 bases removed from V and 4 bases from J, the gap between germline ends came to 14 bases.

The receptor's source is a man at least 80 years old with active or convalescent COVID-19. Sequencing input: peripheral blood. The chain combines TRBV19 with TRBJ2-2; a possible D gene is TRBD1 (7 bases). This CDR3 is CASSFRGASTGELFF. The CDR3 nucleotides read TGTGCCAGTAGTTTCAGGGGGGCGAGCACCGGGGAGCTGTTTTTT.